The source of this TCR beta chain is a study of T cells in localized non-small cell lung cancer. Concerning this clone: Its specificity is not known.

Study observations and caveats: Higher blood T cell density went with longer overall survival.

Clones were sequenced by immunoSEQ multiplex PCR, and TCRdb holds only the in-frame ones, with some missing. The profile shows 48,000 or so clones, approximately 90% of them singletons. V dropped 6 bases and J dropped 6 bases, with 11 bases sitting between them. Per germline, CDR1 MDHEN and CDR2 SYDVKM. This CDR3 region has 13 residues. This specimen consisted of peripheral blood, obtained before any cancer treatment. The receptor's source is a male donor at least 60 years old with stage III squamous cell lung carcinoma. The chain uses TRBV28 and TRBJ2-2; D is unclear. CDR3 in DNA: TGTGCCAGCAGCCCACTCCATCCCGGGGAGCTGTTTTTT. It codes for CASSPLHPGELFF.